This T cell receptor (beta chain) was profiled in a study of blood T cells in healthy people across ages. The people who gave samples were healthy Caucasians from Russia, aged roughly 6 to 100. The study's findings and limits: In long-lived donors, naive CD4+ cell counts and diversity exceeded those of aged donors.

Primed by a sample-barcoded 5' primer and a J-beta primer mix, a second PCR proceeded for about 7 to 11 cycles. TCRdb recomputed calls from the 5' RACE reads with MiXCR, one row per CDR3 protein. The table includes over 1,500,000 distinct CDR3 sequences, about 39% detected once. The V end was cut by 2 bases, the J end by 7 bases, with 9 bases between. CDR3 size: 13 residues. Worth noting for this clonotype: Its antigen remains unknown.

The rearrangement links TRBV12-3 or TRBV12-4 to TRBJ2-1; no clear D gene. The sequencing sample was made of blood. The clonotype originates from a human donor in good health. The CDR3 is CASSLRNLNEQFF. The CDR3, as DNA: TGTGCCAGCAGTTTACGGAACCTGAATGAGCAGTTCTTC.